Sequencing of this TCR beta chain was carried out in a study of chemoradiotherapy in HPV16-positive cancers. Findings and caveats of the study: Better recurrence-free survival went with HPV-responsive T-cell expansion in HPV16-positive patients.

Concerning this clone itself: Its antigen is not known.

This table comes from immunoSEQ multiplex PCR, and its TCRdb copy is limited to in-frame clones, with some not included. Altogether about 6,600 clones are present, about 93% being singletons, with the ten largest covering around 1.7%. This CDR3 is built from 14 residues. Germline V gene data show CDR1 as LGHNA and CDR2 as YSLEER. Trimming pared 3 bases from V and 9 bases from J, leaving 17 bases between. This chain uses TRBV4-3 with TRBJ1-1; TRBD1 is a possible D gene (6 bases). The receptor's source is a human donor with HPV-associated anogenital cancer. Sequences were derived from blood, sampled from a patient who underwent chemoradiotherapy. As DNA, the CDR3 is TGCGCCAGCAGCCAGGAACAGGGAAACGCAAAAGCTTTCTTT. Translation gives CASSQEQGNAKAFF.